This is a list of T cell receptor beta chains from one sample in a study of response to subunit inactivated influenza vaccine. Using its own MiXCR run on the RT-PCR reads, TCRdb lists one record per CDR3 protein. The repertoire holds roughly 150,000 distinct CDR3 sequences, roughly a tenth seen once, with around 11% in the top ten. The sample was non-naive T cells sorted from PBMCs, taken roughly 6 weeks after vaccination. Receptor source: a man aged 45 to 65 who received an inactivated influenza vaccine. CDR3s include the opening cysteine and the closing phenylalanine or tryptophan. Each record gives: J gene, V gene, CDR3 protein.

j_call: TRBJ2-5; v_call: TRBV5-1; cdr3_aa: CASSSGLYETQYF
j_call: TRBJ1-6; v_call: TRBV5-8; cdr3_aa: CASSLDGGTNSPLDF
j_call: TRBJ1-6; v_call: TRBV10-3; cdr3_aa: CAISALVQGENSPLHF
j_call: NA; v_call: TRBV5-4; cdr3_aa: CASSLRLELDTQHF
j_call: TRBJ2-1; v_call: TRBV4-3; cdr3_aa: CASSQDSKLAGGEQFF
j_call: TRBJ2-6; v_call: TRBV28; cdr3_aa: CASSWGLAGAGANVLTF
j_call: TRBJ1-2; v_call: TRBV7-8; cdr3_aa: CASSQGTGNVYGYTF
j_call: TRBJ2-5; v_call: TRBV10-3; cdr3_aa: CAISETKGNQETQYF
j_call: TRBJ2-3; v_call: TRBV7-9; cdr3_aa: CASSLAKTGHTDTQYF
j_call: TRBJ2-3; v_call: TRBV21-1; cdr3_aa: CASSKIGLAGGLVPSGTQYF
j_call: TRBJ2-3; v_call: TRBV28; cdr3_aa: CASSLLTPDTQYF
j_call: TRBJ1-3; v_call: TRBV2; cdr3_aa: CASSVNSGNTIYF
j_call: TRBJ1-5; v_call: TRBV12-3/TRBV12-4; cdr3_aa: CASSQGGFGNQPQHF
j_call: TRBJ1-5; v_call: TRBV7-9; cdr3_aa: CASSLVGSQPQHF
j_call: TRBJ2-1; v_call: TRBV27; cdr3_aa: CASSFLGDTYNEQFF
j_call: TRBJ2-5; v_call: TRBV6-1; cdr3_aa: CASSEPAGQGWTQYF
j_call: TRBJ1-5; v_call: TRBV2; cdr3_aa: CASSDYWNQPQHF
j_call: TRBJ2-5; v_call: TRBV7-9; cdr3_aa: CASSLRGVGETQYF
j_call: TRBJ1-1; v_call: TRBV12-3/TRBV12-4; cdr3_aa: CASSTGTGITEAFF
j_call: TRBJ2-7; v_call: TRBV10-3; cdr3_aa: CAIRDGTGNEQYF
j_call: TRBJ2-2; v_call: TRBV20-1; cdr3_aa: CSARDRVNTGELFF